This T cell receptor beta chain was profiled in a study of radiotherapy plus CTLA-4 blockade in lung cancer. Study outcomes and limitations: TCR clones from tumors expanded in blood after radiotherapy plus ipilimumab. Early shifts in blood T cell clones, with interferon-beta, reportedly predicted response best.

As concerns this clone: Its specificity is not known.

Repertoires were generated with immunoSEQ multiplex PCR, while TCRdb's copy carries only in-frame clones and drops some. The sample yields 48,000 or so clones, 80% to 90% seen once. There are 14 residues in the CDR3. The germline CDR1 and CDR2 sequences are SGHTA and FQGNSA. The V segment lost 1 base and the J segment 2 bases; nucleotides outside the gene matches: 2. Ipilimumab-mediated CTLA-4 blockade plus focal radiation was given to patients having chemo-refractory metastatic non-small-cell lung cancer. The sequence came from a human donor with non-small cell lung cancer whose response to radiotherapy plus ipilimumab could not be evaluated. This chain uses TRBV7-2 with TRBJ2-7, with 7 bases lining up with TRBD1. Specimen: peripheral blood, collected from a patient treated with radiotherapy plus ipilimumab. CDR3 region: CASSLDRGAYEQYF. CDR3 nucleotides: TGTGCCAGCAGCTTAGACAGGGGAGCCTACGAGCAGTACTTC. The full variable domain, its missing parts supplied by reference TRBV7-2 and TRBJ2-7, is GAGVSQSPSNKVTEKGKDVELRCDPISGHTALYWYRQSLGQGLEFLIYFQGNSAPDKSGLPSDRFSAERTGGSVSTLTIQRTQQEDSAVYLCASSLDRGAYEQYFGPGTRLTVT.